A selection of T cell receptor beta chains follows, all from one sample in a study of beta chain features in type 1 diabetes. Repertoires were generated with immunoSEQ multiplex PCR, while TCRdb's copy carries only in-frame clones and drops some. Seen here are 450,000 to 600,000 clones, about 32% observed once, and the top ten hold about 0.06%. Sequenced input: naive CD4+ T cells from blood. These receptors originate from a young man in good health. Both conserved end residues are part of each CDR3. A D gene is named only where the DNA matches it firmly. A row's size may be missing; if present it is once, few, many or a size class.

clone size | J gene | V gene | D gene | CDR3 protein | CDR3 DNA
few | TRBJ2-6 | TRBV18 | NA | CASSPIPAADSGANVLTF | TGTGCCAGCTCACCAATACCAGCGGCGGACTCTGGGGCCAACGTCCTGACTTTC
few | TRBJ1-2 | TRBV29-1 | TRBD1 | CSVDQDRALNGYTF | TGCAGCGTTGACCAGGACAGGGCGTTAAACGGCTACACCTTC
NA | TRBJ2-1 | TRBV30 | NA | CAWSRSGYYNEQFF | TGTGCCTGGAGTAGGAGCGGCTACTACAATGAGCAGTTCTTC
NA | TRBJ2-3 | TRBV30 | NA | CAWSVRAGGTDTQYF | TGTGCCTGGAGTGTAAGGGCAGGGGGCACAGATACGCAGTATTTT
NA | TRBJ2-3 | TRBV9 | TRBD2 | CASSLLVAGGRDTQYF | TGTGCCAGCAGCCTTCTGGTAGCGGGAGGGCGAGATACGCAGTATTTT
NA | TRBJ1-1 | TRBV10-3 | TRBD1 | CAISVQGAMNTEAFF | TGTGCCATCAGTGTTCAGGGGGCCATGAACACTGAAGCTTTCTTT
NA | TRBJ2-1 | TRBV14 | TRBD1 | CASSPRQGAANEQFF | TGTGCCAGCAGCCCTCGACAGGGGGCTGCCAATGAGCAGTTCTTC
NA | TRBJ1-2 | TRBV28 | TRBD1 | CASSLVRGFSQTGYTF | TGTGCCAGCAGTCTTGTCAGGGGGTTCTCCCAGACCGGCTACACCTTC
few | TRBJ2-7 | TRBV10-3 | NA | CAISDGTGSDEQYF | TGTGCCATCAGTGATGGGACTGGGTCCGACGAGCAGTACTTC
few | TRBJ2-7 | TRBV27 | TRBD2 | CASSPRGSYEQYF | TGTGCCAGCAGTCCCCGCGGGAGCTACGAGCAGTACTTC
NA | TRBJ1-2 | TRBV30 | TRBD1 | CAWDRGNGYTF | TGTGCCTGGGACAGGGGAAATGGCTACACCTTC
NA | TRBJ2-7 | TRBV5-1 | TRBD2 | CASSETSGSDEQYF | TGCGCCAGCAGCGAAACTAGCGGGTCCGACGAGCAGTACTTC
NA | TRBJ1-2 | TRBV7-9 | NA | CASSRVQANYGYTF | TGTGCCAGCAGTAGGGTACAAGCTAACTATGGCTACACCTTC
NA | TRBJ1-2 | TRBV5-1 | NA | CASSLNGIDGYTF | TGCGCCAGCAGCTTGAATGGGATAGATGGCTACACCTTC
few | TRBJ2-7 | TRBV15 | NA | CATSNDRASREQYF | TGTGCCACCAGTAACGATAGGGCTAGCCGCGAGCAGTACTTC
NA | TRBJ2-1 | TRBV9 | TRBD2 | CASSVEAGVAYNEQFF | TGTGCCAGCAGCGTAGAGGCGGGAGTGGCCTACAATGAGCAGTTCTTC
NA | TRBJ1-1 | TRBV7-2 | NA | CASSLVGDTEAFF | TGTGCCAGCAGCTTAGTGGGAGACACTGAAGCTTTCTTT
few | TRBJ2-7 | TRBV6-1 | TRBD2 | CASRLAGGPYEQYF | TGTGCCAGCAGACTAGCGGGAGGGCCGTACGAGCAGTACTTC
few | TRBJ1-2 | TRBV30 | NA | CAWSHSRAYGYTF | TGTGCCTGGAGTCACAGTAGGGCTTATGGCTACACCTTC